A selection of T cell receptor beta chains follows, all from one sample in a study of lymphopenia after photon versus proton radiotherapy. Repertoires were generated with immunoSEQ multiplex PCR, while TCRdb's copy carries only in-frame clones and drops some. The sample consists of 65,000 to 85,000 clones, about 90% of them appearing once. The sequenced sample was peripheral blood, obtained from a patient treated with photon-based radiotherapy. The source of these receptors is a woman aged 40 to 50 with cholangiocarcinoma. Each CDR3 is given with its conserved first and last residue. D genes are given only for firm matches. Expanded clones get a size class; other rows say once, few or many, or leave the size out.

abundance: NA; v_gene: TRBV29-1; len: 13; d_gene: TRBD1; j_gene: TRBJ2-7; CDR3aa: CSVADRVVHEQYF; CDR3nt: TGCAGCGTCGCCGACAGGGTAGTACACGAGCAGTACTTC
abundance: NA; v_gene: TRBV18; len: 13; d_gene: NA; j_gene: TRBJ1-1; CDR3aa: CASSPSGGTEAFF; CDR3nt: TGTGCCAGCTCACCATCGGGGGGGACTGAAGCTTTCTTT
abundance: NA; v_gene: TRBV19; len: 15; d_gene: TRBD2; j_gene: TRBJ2-5; CDR3aa: CASSNSGGASETQYF; CDR3nt: TGTGCCAGCAGCAATAGCGGGGGGGCCTCGGAGACCCAGTACTTC
abundance: NA; v_gene: TRBV5-6; len: 17; d_gene: TRBD1; j_gene: TRBJ2-7; CDR3aa: CASSSFLARTGGHEQYF; CDR3nt: TGTGCCAGCAGCTCTTTTCTGGCCCGGACAGGGGGACACGAGCAGTACTTC
abundance: NA; v_gene: TRBV30; len: 18; d_gene: NA; j_gene: TRBJ1-6; CDR3aa: CAWRPRRDPSSYNSPLHF; CDR3nt: TGTGCCTGGAGGCCCCGCAGGGACCCTAGCTCCTATAATTCACCCCTCCACTTT
abundance: NA; v_gene: TRBV7-9; len: 11; d_gene: NA; j_gene: TRBJ1-1; CDR3aa: CASSAGRAAFF; CDR3nt: TGTGCCAGCAGTGCCGGGAGGGCGGCTTTCTTT
abundance: NA; v_gene: TRBV10-3; len: 14; d_gene: TRBD1; j_gene: TRBJ1-1; CDR3aa: CAITRTGENTEAFF; CDR3nt: TGTGCCATCACCCGGACAGGGGAAAACACTGAAGCTTTCTTT
abundance: NA; v_gene: TRBV11-2; len: 12; d_gene: NA; j_gene: TRBJ2-7; CDR3aa: CASSPRAGGQYF; CDR3nt: TGTGCCAGCAGCCCGCGGGCCGGCGGGCAGTACTTC
abundance: NA; v_gene: TRBV11-3; len: 13; d_gene: NA; j_gene: TRBJ2-1; CDR3aa: CASSLEVRLEQFF; CDR3nt: TGTGCCAGCAGCTTAGAAGTCAGACTTGAGCAGTTCTTC
abundance: NA; v_gene: TRBV14; len: 18; d_gene: NA; j_gene: TRBJ1-2; CDR3aa: CASSQGLPTRRTYYGYTF; CDR3nt: TGTGCCAGCAGCCAAGGTTTGCCCACTCGGCGGACATACTATGGCTACACCTTC
abundance: NA; v_gene: TRBV7-2; len: 12; d_gene: NA; j_gene: TRBJ1-1; CDR3aa: CASSTQGTEAFF; CDR3nt: TGTGCCAGCAGCACCCAGGGTACTGAAGCTTTCTTT
abundance: NA; v_gene: TRBV5-1; len: 15; d_gene: NA; j_gene: TRBJ1-2; CDR3aa: CASSEDADLGYGYTF; CDR3nt: TGCGCCAGCAGCGAGGACGCCGACCTCGGGTATGGCTACACCTTC
abundance: NA; v_gene: TRBV10-2; len: 16; d_gene: TRBD2; j_gene: TRBJ2-1; CDR3aa: CASSLQTSGGYNEQFF; CDR3nt: TGCGCCAGCAGTTTACAGACTAGCGGGGGGTACAATGAGCAGTTCTTC
abundance: NA; v_gene: TRBV5-5; len: 15; d_gene: TRBD1; j_gene: TRBJ1-1; CDR3aa: CASRVTGVGNTEAFF; CDR3nt: TGTGCCAGCAGGGTGACAGGGGTCGGGAACACTGAAGCTTTCTTT
abundance: NA; v_gene: TRBV7-9; len: 14; d_gene: TRBD1; j_gene: TRBJ1-4; CDR3aa: CASSRDREGEKLFF; CDR3nt: TGTGCCAGCAGCCGGGACAGGGAGGGAGAAAAACTGTTTTTT
abundance: NA; v_gene: TRBV12-5; len: 12; d_gene: NA; j_gene: TRBJ2-7; CDR3aa: CATGRTAYEQYF; CDR3nt: TGTGCTACTGGACGGACTGCCTACGAGCAGTACTTC
abundance: NA; v_gene: TRBV4-1; len: 14; d_gene: NA; j_gene: TRBJ1-2; CDR3aa: CASSPRTAYYGYTF; CDR3nt: TGCGCCAGCAGCCCGCGGACAGCATACTATGGCTACACCTTC
abundance: NA; v_gene: TRBV21-1; len: 14; d_gene: NA; j_gene: TRBJ2-3; CDR3aa: CASSKEKSTDTQYF; CDR3nt: TGTGCCAGCAGCAAAGAGAAGAGCACAGATACGCAGTATTTT
abundance: once; v_gene: TRBV4-3; len: 16; d_gene: TRBD1; j_gene: TRBJ2-7; CDR3aa: CASSQPGQYVSYEQYF; CDR3nt: TGCGCCAGCAGCCAACCGGGACAGTACGTTTCCTACGAGCAGTACTTC
abundance: NA; v_gene: TRBV5-1; len: 13; d_gene: NA; j_gene: TRBJ1-2; CDR3aa: CASSLEVNYGYTF; CDR3nt: TGCGCCAGCAGCTTGGAAGTAAACTATGGCTACACCTTC
abundance: NA; v_gene: TRBV28; len: 14; d_gene: NA; j_gene: TRBJ1-5; CDR3aa: CASSLPRGNQPQHF; CDR3nt: TGTGCCAGCAGTCTACCCCGGGGAAATCAGCCCCAGCATTTT
abundance: NA; v_gene: TRBV5-4; len: 13; d_gene: NA; j_gene: TRBJ2-5; CDR3aa: CASSHQDQETQYF; CDR3nt: TGTGCCAGCAGTCATCAGGACCAAGAGACCCAGTACTTC
abundance: NA; v_gene: TRBV27; len: 15; d_gene: NA; j_gene: TRBJ1-5; CDR3aa: CASRLFWYSNQPQHF; CDR3nt: TGTGCCAGCAGGCTATTTTGGTATAGCAATCAGCCCCAGCATTTT
abundance: NA; v_gene: TRBV7-2; len: 15; d_gene: NA; j_gene: TRBJ2-1; CDR3aa: CASSFLVRLDNEQFF; CDR3nt: TGTGCCAGCAGCTTTTTGGTCAGGCTGGACAATGAGCAGTTCTTC
abundance: NA; v_gene: TRBV7-9; len: 19; d_gene: TRBD1; j_gene: TRBJ1-3; CDR3aa: CASSPGGTGVQSSGNTIYF; CDR3nt: TGTGCCAGCAGCCCAGGGGGGACAGGGGTTCAAAGCTCTGGAAACACCATATATTTT
abundance: NA; v_gene: TRBV5-1; len: 14; d_gene: NA; j_gene: TRBJ1-1; CDR3aa: CASTLDRMNTEAFF; CDR3nt: TGCGCCAGCACCTTGGACAGAATGAACACTGAAGCTTTCTTT
abundance: NA; v_gene: TRBV28; len: 11; d_gene: NA; j_gene: TRBJ1-5; CDR3aa: CASTAYQPQHF; CDR3nt: TGTGCCAGCACCGCTTATCAGCCCCAGCATTTT
abundance: NA; v_gene: TRBV5-1; len: 15; d_gene: TRBD1; j_gene: TRBJ1-1; CDR3aa: CATSGGAGMNTEAFF; CDR3nt: TGCGCCACCTCAGGGGGCGCCGGGATGAACACTGAAGCTTTCTTT
abundance: NA; v_gene: TRBV10-1; len: 15; d_gene: TRBD1; j_gene: TRBJ2-7; CDR3aa: CASSDPGQGAYEQYF; CDR3nt: TGCGCCAGCAGTGACCCTGGACAGGGGGCCTACGAGCAGTACTTC
abundance: NA; v_gene: TRBV7-9; len: 13; d_gene: NA; j_gene: TRBJ1-1; CDR3aa: CASSLGEVWEAFF; CDR3nt: TGTGCCAGCAGCTTAGGAGAGGTTTGGGAAGCTTTCTTT
abundance: NA; v_gene: TRBV19; len: 14; d_gene: NA; j_gene: TRBJ1-2; CDR3aa: CASSIQGDNYGYTF; CDR3nt: TGTGCCAGTAGTATACAGGGAGACAACTATGGCTACACCTTC
abundance: NA; v_gene: TRBV6-5; len: 15; d_gene: NA; j_gene: TRBJ2-7; CDR3aa: CASSYSSKGGGEQYF; CDR3nt: TGTGCCAGCAGTTACTCGAGCAAGGGAGGAGGCGAGCAGTACTTC
abundance: NA; v_gene: TRBV6-4; len: 12; d_gene: NA; j_gene: TRBJ2-1; CDR3aa: CASSVRSIEQFF; CDR3nt: TGTGCCAGCAGTGTTAGGAGCATTGAGCAGTTCTTC
abundance: NA; v_gene: TRBV2; len: 10; d_gene: NA; j_gene: TRBJ1-2; CDR3aa: CASGGYGYTF; CDR3nt: TGTGCCAGCGGGGGTTATGGCTACACCTTC
abundance: once; v_gene: TRBV5-4; len: 15; d_gene: TRBD1; j_gene: TRBJ2-7; CDR3aa: CASSLAGTVSYEQYF; CDR3nt: TGTGCCAGCAGCTTAGCCGGGACAGTATCCTACGAGCAGTACTTC
abundance: NA; v_gene: TRBV25-1; len: 14; d_gene: NA; j_gene: TRBJ2-1; CDR3aa: CASSAHRLGDEQFF; CDR3nt: TGTGCCAGCAGTGCTCACCGACTAGGGGATGAGCAGTTCTTC
abundance: NA; v_gene: TRBV6-1; len: 16; d_gene: NA; j_gene: TRBJ1-4; CDR3aa: CASSASFGATNEKLFF; CDR3nt: TGTGCCAGCAGTGCTTCCTTCGGGGCAACTAATGAAAAACTGTTTTTT
abundance: NA; v_gene: TRBV28; len: 14; d_gene: TRBD1; j_gene: TRBJ2-1; CDR3aa: CASTLGQKYNEQFF; CDR3nt: TGTGCCAGCACCCTGGGACAGAAATACAATGAGCAGTTCTTC
abundance: NA; v_gene: TRBV25-1; len: 12; d_gene: NA; j_gene: TRBJ1-2; CDR3aa: CASSSGMDGYTF; CDR3nt: TGTGCCAGCAGTTCAGGGATGGATGGCTACACCTTC
abundance: NA; v_gene: TRBV28; len: 12; d_gene: NA; j_gene: TRBJ1-6; CDR3aa: CASRKVNSPLHF; CDR3nt: TGTGCCAGCAGGAAGGTTAATTCACCCCTCCACTTT
abundance: NA; v_gene: TRBV19; len: 14; d_gene: NA; j_gene: TRBJ2-3; CDR3aa: CASSLGQSTDTQYF; CDR3nt: TGTGCCAGTAGTCTCGGCCAGTCCACAGATACGCAGTATTTT
abundance: NA; v_gene: TRBV19; len: 17; d_gene: NA; j_gene: TRBJ2-7; CDR3aa: CASSLEGASLFSYEQYF; CDR3nt: TGTGCCAGTAGTCTGGAAGGGGCTTCCCTTTTTTCCTACGAGCAGTACTTC
abundance: NA; v_gene: TRBV28; len: 16; d_gene: NA; j_gene: TRBJ1-4; CDR3aa: CASQGRVEGFNEKLFF; CDR3nt: TGTGCCAGCCAGGGCCGGGTCGAAGGGTTTAATGAAAAACTGTTTTTT
abundance: NA; v_gene: TRBV5-6; len: 15; d_gene: NA; j_gene: TRBJ2-1; CDR3aa: CASSLEVRRANEQFF; CDR3nt: TGTGCCAGCAGCTTGGAGGTCCGGAGGGCTAATGAGCAGTTCTTC
abundance: NA; v_gene: TRBV18; len: 15; d_gene: TRBD1; j_gene: TRBJ2-7; CDR3aa: CASSPYGTGLYEQYF; CDR3nt: TGTGCCAGCTCACCTTATGGGACAGGGCTCTACGAGCAGTACTTC
abundance: few; v_gene: TRBV9; len: 14; d_gene: NA; j_gene: TRBJ1-1; CDR3aa: CASSARTGDSEAFF; CDR3nt: TGTGCCAGCAGCGCCCGGACGGGAGATTCTGAAGCTTTCTTT
abundance: NA; v_gene: TRBV27; len: 16; d_gene: NA; j_gene: TRBJ2-7; CDR3aa: CASSPLSGRDSYEQYF; CDR3nt: TGTGCCAGCAGTCCACTTAGCGGAAGAGACTCCTACGAGCAGTACTTC
abundance: NA; v_gene: TRBV25-1; len: 14; d_gene: TRBD1; j_gene: TRBJ2-7; CDR3aa: CASSRGGQGGHWYF; CDR3nt: TGTGCCAGCAGTAGAGGGGGACAGGGGGGTCATTGGTACTTC
abundance: NA; v_gene: TRBV21-1; len: 17; d_gene: NA; j_gene: TRBJ1-4; CDR3aa: CASSKEEERTTNEKLFF; CDR3nt: TGTGCCAGCAGCAAAGAGGAGGAACGGACAACTAATGAAAAACTGTTTTTT
abundance: NA; v_gene: TRBV7-9; len: 16; d_gene: NA; j_gene: TRBJ1-2; CDR3aa: CASSPRPGGGGYGYTF; CDR3nt: TGTGCCAGCAGCCCCAGACCGGGGGGCGGAGGGTATGGCTACACCTTC
abundance: once; v_gene: TRBV5-1; len: 15; d_gene: TRBD1; j_gene: TRBJ1-2; CDR3aa: CASSSDSTGIYGYTF; CDR3nt: TGCGCCAGCAGCTCTGACTCGACAGGGATCTACGGCTACACCTTC